These 21 T cell receptor beta chains share one sample of origin, sequenced in a study of cytomegalovirus exposure and HLA in healthy donors. PCR was performed using 60 Vbeta and 13 Jbeta primers. TCRdb keeps only in-frame clones here, not all; method: immunoSEQ multiplex PCR. Among around 97,000 clones, roughly a tenth were seen once, and the ten largest hold about 5%. The material sequenced was PBMCs. Receptor source: a man aged 45-60 years in good health and CMV-seropositive.

Only a few counts were recorded for this clone. The chain recombines TRBV6-5 with TRBJ2-2; 10 bases agree with TRBD1. From germline, CDR1 is MNHEY and CDR2 SVGAGI. CDR3 size: 15 residues. The V and J ends lost 6 bases and 6 bases, in that order; junction bases with no gene match: 7. The CDR3 DNA sequence: TGTGCCAGCAGACCGGGACAGGGGTCGGCCGGGGAGCTGTTTTTT. It translates to CASRPGQGSAGELFF.

The chain couples TRBV5-4 to TRBJ2-3; the D gene is possibly TRBD2 (7 bases). Trimming took off 4 bases at V and 4 bases at J, with 10 bases between the two ends. This CDR3 is 13 amino acids long. In germline, CDR1 is SGHNT, CDR2 YYREEE (reference sequence). In nucleotides, the CDR3 is TGTGCCAGCAGCCCCGGGGGGCCAGATACGCAGTATTTT. Its translation: CASSPGGPDTQYF.

This clone occurred a few times. The rearrangement uses TRBV7-2 and TRBJ2-7; 8 bases are a match to TRBD1. The germline V gene has CDR1 SGHTA and CDR2 FQGNSA. V lost 5 bases and J lost 3; bases outside the gene matches: 9. The CDR3 is 15 residues long. The CDR3 spells CASSPARDRNYEQYF. CDR3 bases: TGTGCCAGCAGCCCCGCGCGGGACAGGAACTACGAGCAGTACTTC.

The rearrangement joins TRBV6-4 to TRBJ2-7, with 9 bases fitting TRBD1. Trimming at V came to 9 bases and at J to 5 bases, leaving 5 bases not matched to a gene. Germline CDR1 and CDR2: MRHNA and SNTAGT. The CDR3 is 12 residues long. In nucleotides, the CDR3 is TGTGCCAGGAGGACAGGGGATCACGAGCAGTACTTC. Translation gives CARRTGDHEQYF.

This clone was counted between two and nine times. This rearrangement joins TRBV6-1 to TRBJ1-5; possible D gene TRBD1, 5 bases. CDR1 is MNHNS, CDR2 SASEGT, per germline. CDR3 length: 16 amino acids. The ends were cut back, 4 bases at V and 1 base at J, with 14 bases in the middle. In DNA, the CDR3 is TGTGCCAGCAGTGTTACTCCGGGGGGGAGCAATCAGCCCCAGCATTTT. Amino acid sequence: CASSVTPGGSNQPQHF.

This clone was seen only a few times. The CDR3 sequence is CASSLNPFTGELFF. The CDR3, as DNA: TGTGCCAGCAGCTTAAATCCCTTCACCGGGGAGCTGTTTTTT. V is TRBV7-9 and J is TRBJ2-2; D remains unclear. V was pared by 2 bases and J by 4 bases, with 8 bases between. Germline V gives CDR1 SEHNR, CDR2 FQNEAQ (reference sequence). The CDR3 extends over 14 amino acids.

This clone was counted a few times. This chain connects TRBV7-9 to TRBJ2-5, with TRBD2 as a possible D gene (5 bases). The CDR3 totals 16 residues. V shed 4 bases and J shed 7 bases, with 22 bases lying between them. Per the germline V gene, CDR1 is SEHNR and CDR2 is FQNEAQ (reference sequence). CDR3 coding DNA: TGTGCCAGCAGCTCCGAACGGACCCGAAATGCGGGGACCCAGTACTTC. Translating gives CASSSERTRNAGTQYF.

The CDR3 loop is CASSFGTVSTGELFF. In DNA, the CDR3 is TGTGCCAGCAGCTTCGGGACAGTTTCTACCGGGGAGCTGTTTTTT. This chain connects TRBV7-3 to TRBJ2-2; 7 bases map to TRBD1. The trim removed 3 bases at V and 5 bases at J, leaving 6 bases unmatched. The germline V gene has CDR1 SGHTA and CDR2 FQGTGA. CDR3 length: 15 amino acids. Full variable domain (outside the CDR3, taken from reference TRBV7-3 and TRBJ2-2): GAGVSQTPSNKVTEKGKYVELRCDPISGHTALYWYRQSLGQGPEFLIYFQGTGAADDSGLPNDRFFAVRPEGSVSTLKIQRTERGDSAVYLCASSFGTVSTGELFFGEGSRLTVL.

This chain uses TRBV7-3 with TRBJ1-1, with D possibly TRBD1 on 6 matching bases. Germline loops: CDR1 SGHTA, CDR2 FQGTGA. The CDR3 contains 15 residues. Trimming took off 2 bases at V and 1 base at J, with 11 bases between the two ends. The CDR3 DNA sequence: TGTGCCAGCAGCTTAGACGGACAGCGGAACACTGAAGCTTTCTTT. This translates into CASSLDGQRNTEAFF. Supplemented by reference TRBV7-3 and TRBJ1-1, the full variable domain reads GAGVSQTPSNKVTEKGKYVELRCDPISGHTALYWYRQSLGQGPEFLIYFQGTGAADDSGLPNDRFFAVRPEGSVSTLKIQRTERGDSAVYLCASSLDGQRNTEAFFGQGTRLTVV.

Points on this clone: One end of the junction fails to match germline, which may point to a read error. V usage is TRBV12-5 and J usage is TRBJ2-3; D not resolved. This CDR3 spans 13 amino acids. Germline CDR1 reads LGHNT; CDR2 reads FRNRAP. CDR3: CASGLSSKDTQYF. DNA of the CDR3: TGTGCTAGTGGTTTGAGTAGCAAAGATACGCAGTATTTT.

The gene calls are TRBV28 and TRBJ1-1; D unclear. Germline CDR1 reads MDHEN; CDR2 reads SYDVKM. The V gene lost 4 bases and the J gene lost 3 bases, with 24 bases spanning the gap. This CDR3 region has 18 residues. The CDR3 region is CASSSLGVVTREDTEAFF. In nucleotides, the CDR3 is TGTGCCAGCAGTTCCTTAGGAGTGGTCACGAGAGAGGACACTGAAGCTTTCTTT.

This clone came up many times. This chain connects TRBV6-1 to TRBJ1-4; possibly TRBD1 for D (6 bases). CDR3 length equals 15 residues. Per germline, CDR1 MNHNS and CDR2 SASEGT. With 6 bases removed from V and 0 bases from J, the gap between germline ends came to 11 bases. For the CDR3, the DNA is TGTGCCAGCAGACGGGACACAGCAACTAATGAAAAACTGTTTTTT. It translates to CASRRDTATNEKLFF.

This clone was seen more than once but under ten times. This chain links TRBV7-6 with TRBJ1-1; TRBD1 matches at 12 bases. V shed 3 bases and J 4 bases; nucleotides not matched to a gene: 3. The CDR3 contains 15 residues. CDR1 is SGHVS, CDR2 FNYEAQ, per germline. The CDR3 spells CASSFQGQGATEAFF. The CDR3 DNA reads as TGTGCCAGCAGCTTCCAGGGACAGGGGGCCACTGAAGCTTTCTTT.

This clone has more than one count but fewer than ten. The chain employs TRBV6-5 and TRBJ1-3, with D perhaps TRBD1 (6 bases). The CDR3 is made up of 16 amino acids. V was shortened by 3 bases and J by 0 bases, with 12 bases between the two germline ends. The germline V gene has CDR1 MNHEY and CDR2 SVGAGI. The CDR3 sequence: CASSYSGTNSGNTIYF. In DNA form, the CDR3 reads TGTGCCAGCAGTTATTCCGGGACAAACTCTGGAAACACCATATATTTT.

V is TRBV5-4 and J is TRBJ2-1, with D hard to call. The CDR3 extends over 13 amino acids. Trimming removed 0 bases from V and 9 bases from J, with 10 bases in between. Germline values: CDR1 SGHNT, CDR2 YYREEE (reference sequence). The CDR3 spells CASSLGVRLEQFF. In DNA form, the CDR3 reads TGTGCCAGCAGCTTGGGGGTGAGGCTTGAGCAGTTCTTC.

This clone was detected only a few times. The rearrangement joins TRBV29-1 to TRBJ2-7; the match to TRBD1 covers 9 bases. The CDR3 runs to 14 residues. V gave up 6 bases and J gave up 1 base; unmatched junction bases: 7. Germline V gene sequence: CDR1 SQVTM, CDR2 ANQGSEA. In nucleotides, the CDR3 is TGCAGCGTCGCACCGGGACAGGGATCCTACGAGCAGTACTTC. Protein: CSVAPGQGSYEQYF.

This chain connects TRBV28 to TRBJ1-5; no clear D. Trimming removed 7 bases from V and 0 bases from J, with 7 bases in between. Germline loops: CDR1 MDHEN, CDR2 SYDVKM. The CDR3 is 13 residues long. The CDR3 here is CASTYGSNQPQHF. For the CDR3, the DNA is TGTGCCAGCACCTACGGTAGCAATCAGCCCCAGCATTTT.

This clone was observed a few times. CDR3 DNA: TGCAGCGTGGAGGGATCCCTTCGCACAGATACGCAGTATTTT. Protein sequence: CSVEGSLRTDTQYF. V usage is TRBV29-1 and J usage is TRBJ2-3; D may be TRBD2 (6 bases). Trimming pared 6 bases from V and 1 base from J, leaving 14 bases between. There are 14 residues in the CDR3. Germline V gene data show CDR1 as SQVTM and CDR2 as ANQGSEA.

This chain joins TRBV19 and TRBJ2-1; 7 bases agree with TRBD1. The J segment lost 7 bases and the V segment lost 5 bases, leaving 26 bases of the junction unmatched. Germline V gene data show CDR1 as LNHDA and CDR2 as SQIVND (reference sequence). The CDR3 is 20 residues long. The chain's CDR3 is CASSETTTDRTARARNEQFF. For the CDR3, the DNA is TGTGCCAGTAGTGAGACAACCACGGACAGGACAGCCCGGGCCAGAAATGAGCAGTTCTTC.

This clone was seen ten or more times. The rearrangement joins TRBV5-6 to TRBJ2-7; TRBD1 agrees at 7 bases. This CDR3 comprises 14 residues. Germline CDR1 is SGHDT and CDR2 is YYEEEE. The V gene end was trimmed by 1 base and the J gene end by 6 bases; junction bases not matched to a gene: 7. This CDR3 is CASSLLGDRPEQYF. The CDR3 DNA sequence: TGTGCCAGCAGCTTGTTAGGGGACAGACCCGAGCAGTACTTC.

The chain links TRBV6-1 to TRBJ2-2; 9 positions agree with TRBD2. Germline CDR1 is MNHNS and CDR2 is SASEGT. J was trimmed by 3 bases and V by 4 bases; bases with no gene match: 3. The CDR3 is 15 residues long. DNA for the CDR3: TGTGCCAGCAGTGGTAGCGGGAGTCACACCGGGGAGCTGTTTTTT. Residues: CASSGSGSHTGELFF.